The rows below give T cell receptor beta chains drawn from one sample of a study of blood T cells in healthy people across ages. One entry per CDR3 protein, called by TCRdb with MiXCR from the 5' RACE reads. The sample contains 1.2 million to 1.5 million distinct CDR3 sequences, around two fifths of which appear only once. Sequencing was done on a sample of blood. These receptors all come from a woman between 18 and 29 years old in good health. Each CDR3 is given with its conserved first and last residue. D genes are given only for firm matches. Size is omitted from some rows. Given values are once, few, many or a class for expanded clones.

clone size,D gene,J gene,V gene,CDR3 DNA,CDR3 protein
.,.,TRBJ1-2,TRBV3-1,TGTGCCAGCAGCCAAGTAGGACGGGCCTATGGCTACACCTTC,CASSQVGRAYGYTF
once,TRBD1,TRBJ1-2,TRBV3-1,TGTGCCAGCAGCCAAGAGGACAGGGAGAACGATGGCTACACCTTC,CASSQEDRENDGYTF
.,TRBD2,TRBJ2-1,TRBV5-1,TGCGCCAGCAAGGAATCCGGACTAGCGGGAGATAATGAGCAGTTCTTC,CASKESGLAGDNEQFF
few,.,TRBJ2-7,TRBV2,TGTGCCAGCAGTGACTGGGACTCCTCCTACGAGCAGTACTTC,CASSDWDSSYEQYF
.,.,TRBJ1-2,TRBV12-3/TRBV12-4,TGTGCCAGCAGTTTCAGGAGGGCTAACTATGGCTACACCTTC,CASSFRRANYGYTF
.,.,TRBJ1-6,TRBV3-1,TGTGCCAGCAGCCAAGTTAAGAATTCACCCCTCCACTTT,CASSQVKNSPLHF
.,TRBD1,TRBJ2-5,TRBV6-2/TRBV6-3,TGTGCCAGCTCACGACAGGGAATTGGGTTTCAAGAGACCCAGTACTTC,CASSRQGIGFQETQYF
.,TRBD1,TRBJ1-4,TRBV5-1,TGCGCCAGCAGCTGGGGGAGGACAGGGGGTGAAAAACTGTTTTTT,CASSWGRTGGEKLFF
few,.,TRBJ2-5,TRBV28,TGTGCCAGCAGTACGGGAGAGTACCAAGAGACCCAGTACTTC,CASSTGEYQETQYF
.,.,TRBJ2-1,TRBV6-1,TGTGCCAGCGACCTGTGGAATGAGCAGTTCTTC,CASDLWNEQFF
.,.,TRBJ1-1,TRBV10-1,TGCGCCAGCAGTGAGTCCAGTATGCTGAACACTGAAGCTTTCTTT,CASSESSMLNTEAFF
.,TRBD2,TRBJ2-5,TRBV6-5,TGTGCCAGCAGTAGAACTAGCGGGGCCCAAGAGACCCAGTACTTC,CASSRTSGAQETQYF
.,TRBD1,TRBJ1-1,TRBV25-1,TGTGCCAGCAGTATACAGGGGGGGGCTGAAGCTTTCTTT,CASSIQGGAEAFF
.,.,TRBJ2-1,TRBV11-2,TGTGCCTCAGACCCGGGCGGGGGCCCGGGGTACAATGAGCAGTTCTTC,CASDPGGGPGYNEQFF
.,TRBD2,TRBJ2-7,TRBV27,TGTGCCAGCACTCTAGCGGGGGGCCTCGGCTACGAGCAGTACTTC,CASTLAGGLGYEQYF
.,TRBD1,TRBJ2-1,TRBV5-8,TGTGCCAGCAGCGTACTATGGACAGGGAGCAATGAGCAGTTCTTC,CASSVLWTGSNEQFF
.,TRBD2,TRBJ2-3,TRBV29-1,TGCAGCGTTGTGGCTAGCGGACGCGCAGATACGCAGTATTTT,CSVVASGRADTQYF